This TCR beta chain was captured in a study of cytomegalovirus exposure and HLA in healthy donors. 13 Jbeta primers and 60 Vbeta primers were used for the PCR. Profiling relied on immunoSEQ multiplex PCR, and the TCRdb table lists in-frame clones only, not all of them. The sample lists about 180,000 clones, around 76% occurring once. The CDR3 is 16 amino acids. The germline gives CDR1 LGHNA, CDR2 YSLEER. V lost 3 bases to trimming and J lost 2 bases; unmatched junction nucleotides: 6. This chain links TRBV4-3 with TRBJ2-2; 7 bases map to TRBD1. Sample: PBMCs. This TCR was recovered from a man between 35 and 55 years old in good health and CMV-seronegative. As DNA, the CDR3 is TGCGCCAGCAGCCATATGACAGGGAGCAACACCGGGGAGCTGTTTTTT. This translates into CASSHMTGSNTGELFF.